This T cell receptor beta chain was recovered during a study of T cell responses to AZD1222 COVID-19 vaccine. Assay used: immunoSEQ multiplex PCR; TCRdb lists only in-frame clones, some missing. The sample records 95,000 to 150,000 clones, roughly nine tenths being singletons. Germline V gene lookup returns CDR1 MNHNY and CDR2 SVGAGI (reference sequence). The V end lost 0 bases, the J end lost 4 bases, and 4 bases lay between the germline ends. CDR3 size: 13 residues. The rearrangement joins TRBV6-6 to TRBJ1-3; D is uncertain. The source of this sequence is an adult who received the AZD1222 COVID-19 vaccine. The input for sequencing was peripheral blood, taken 28 days after the second AZD1222 dose. CDR3 nucleotide sequence: TGTGCCAGCAGTTACTCAGGGGGAAACACCATATATTTT. It specifies CASSYSGGNTIYF.